A single sample is the source of the 31 T cell receptor beta chains below, sequenced in a study of blood T cell repertoires in COVID-19. Sequencing was performed with immunoSEQ multiplex PCR; in TCRdb, only in-frame clones are kept and a portion is missing. This table has 140,000 or so clones, approximately 80% appearing once. Specimen: PBMCs or T cells enriched from blood (not recorded which). The receptor source for this set is a woman under 30 who had been exposed to COVID-19.

The rearrangement links TRBV28 to TRBJ1-6; 9 bases map to TRBD1. In germline, CDR1 is MDHEN, CDR2 SYDVKM. The CDR3 spans 15 residues. Trimming removed 6 bases from V and 8 bases from J; junction bases left unmatched: 8. The DNA of the CDR3 is TGTGCCAGCAGGGGGACAGGGAAGCCGGATTCACCCCTCCACTTT. It translates to CASRGTGKPDSPLHF.

This sequence joins TRBV6-5 and TRBJ2-7, with D perhaps TRBD2 (5 bases). The CDR3 runs to 15 residues. Germline lookup yields CDR1 MNHEY and CDR2 SVGAGI. V was pared by 5 bases and J by 5 bases, with 19 bases between. CDR3 sequence: CASSPLANLGNEQYF. For the CDR3, the DNA is TGTGCCAGCAGTCCTCTAGCAAATCTCGGGAACGAGCAGTACTTC.

The V and J genes are TRBV7-9 and TRBJ1-2; no definite D call. Between the trimmed V and J ends, which lost 8 bases and 1 base, there was a span of 5 bases. Germline V gives CDR1 SEHNR, CDR2 FQNEAQ (reference sequence). This CDR3 contains 11 residues. The CDR3 loop reads CASADNYGYTF. In DNA form, the CDR3 reads TGTGCCAGCGCAGATAACTATGGCTACACCTTC.

This chain links TRBV27 with TRBJ1-5; a possible D gene is TRBD1 (6 bases). Germline V gene sequence: CDR1 MNHEY, CDR2 SMNVEV (reference sequence). The CDR3 length is 15 residues. Trimming stripped 7 bases from V and 1 base from J, with 14 bases between. Here the CDR3 DNA reads TGTGCCAGCACCCCTCTGGGGGCGAGCAATCAGCCCCAGCATTTT. It encodes CASTPLGASNQPQHF.

The CDR3 region has the DNA TGTGCCAGCAGCTTAACGCAGGGGTCTAGGAGCAATCAGCCCCAGCATTTT. Protein sequence: CASSLTQGSRSNQPQHF. This sequence joins TRBV7-6 and TRBJ1-5, with a weak D call TRBD1 (6 bases). The CDR3 totals 17 residues. The germline V gene has CDR1 SGHVS and CDR2 FNYEAQ. The ends were cut back, 2 bases at V and 1 base at J, with 15 bases in the middle.

J is TRBJ2-1 and V is TRBV7-2; 14 positions match TRBD2. The V segment lost 2 bases and the J segment 2 bases; nucleotides outside the gene matches: 8. The CDR3 is made up of 19 amino acids. CDR1 is SGHTA and CDR2 is FQGNSA in the germline V gene. The chain's CDR3 is CASSLFGLAGGITYNEQFF. CDR3 DNA: TGTGCCAGCAGCTTATTTGGACTAGCGGGAGGCATAACCTACAATGAGCAGTTCTTC.

This clone was observed a few times. The chain joins TRBV12-5 to TRBJ2-5, with D maybe TRBD2 (6 bases). Germline CDR1 LGHNT, CDR2 FRNRAP. V gave up 7 bases and J gave up 2 bases, with 14 bases separating them. This CDR3 has 14 amino acids. The CDR3 loop reads CASATGGLQETQYF. In DNA, the CDR3 is TGTGCTAGTGCTACCGGGGGTTTACAAGAGACCCAGTACTTC.

The rearrangement uses TRBV15 and TRBJ1-5; 8 nucleotides agree with TRBD1. The V and J ends lost 0 bases and 7 bases, in that order; junction bases with no gene match: 5. Germline V CDR1 and CDR2: LNHNV, YYDKDF (reference sequence). This CDR3 has 15 amino acids. DNA of the CDR3: TGTGCCACCAGCAGAGATAGGACAGGGAGGCAGCCCCAGCATTTT. Its protein is CATSRDRTGRQPQHF.

This chain's CDR3 is CASSMRQGGYEQYF. For the CDR3, the DNA is TGTGCCAGTAGTATGCGACAGGGGGGCTACGAGCAGTACTTC. The chain has TRBV19 and TRBJ2-7; 9 bases agree with TRBD1. Germline CDR1 is LNHDA and CDR2 is SQIVND (reference sequence). V shed 3 bases and J 3 bases; nucleotides not matched to a gene: 3. The CDR3 sequence is 14 residues long. Filled out from reference TRBV19 and TRBJ2-7, the complete variable domain reads DGGITQSPKYLFRKEGQNVTLSCEQNLNHDAMYWYRQDPGQGLRLIYYSQIVNDFQKGDIAEGYSVSREKKESFPLTVTSAQKNPTAFYLCASSMRQGGYEQYFGPGTRLTVT.

As DNA, the CDR3 is TGTGCCAGTAAACCCCGGGACAGGGAGCAGTTCTTC. Protein sequence: CASKPRDREQFF. The gene calls are TRBV21-1 and TRBJ2-1; the table's D call, TRBD1, was not checked against the DNA. TRBV21-1 is a listed pseudogene. This CDR3 has 12 amino acids.

CDR3 sequence reads: CASSWDMDTIYF. The CDR3 DNA sequence: TGTGCCAGCAGCTGGGACATGGACACCATATATTTT. This chain joins TRBV28 and TRBJ1-3; a possible D gene is TRBD1 (6 bases). CDR3 size: 12 residues. CDR1 and CDR2 (germline): MDHEN, SYDVKM. Trimming removed 6 bases from V and 8 bases from J, with 11 bases in between.

This clone was seen once. This chain connects TRBV2 to TRBJ1-4; TRBD1 matches at 8 bases. The V and J ends lost 5 bases and 8 bases, in that order; junction bases with no gene match: 7. CDR3 length equals 14 residues. The V gene's germline CDR1 is SNHLY and CDR2 FYNNEI. DNA of the CDR3: TGTGCCAGCAGTAGTCGGACAGGGAGCGAAAAACTGTTTTTT. Amino acid sequence: CASSSRTGSEKLFF.

J is TRBJ1-6 and V is TRBV2, with a weak D call TRBD1 (5 bases). Germline-derived CDR1 and CDR2 are SNHLY and FYNNEI. The CDR3 consists of 14 residues. V was pared by 6 bases and J by 5 bases, with 11 bases between. CDR3 DNA sequence: TGTGCCAGCAGCGGGGGACGGAATAATTCACCCCTCCACTTT. It translates to CASSGGRNNSPLHF.

The chain carries TRBV24-1 and TRBJ2-3; weak D call: TRBD2 (5 bases). The length of the CDR3 is 12 residues. V lost 9 bases, J lost 1 base, and 7 bases lay in between. Germline V gene data show CDR1 as KGHDR and CDR2 as SFDVKD. Here the CDR3 DNA reads TGTGCCACCGCGGGCGGCACAGATACGCAGTATTTT. Translated: CATAGGTDTQYF.

CDR3 amino acids: CASSSGQATEAFF. CDR3 coding DNA: TGTGCCAGCAGTTCCGGACAGGCCACTGAAGCTTTCTTT. The chain employs TRBV6-5 and TRBJ1-1; 7 bases map to TRBD1. Germline lookup yields CDR1 MNHEY and CDR2 SVGAGI. This CDR3 has 13 amino acids. The J segment lost 4 bases and the V segment lost 4 bases, leaving 3 bases of the junction unmatched.

This rearrangement joins TRBV4-2 to TRBJ2-7; 8 bases agree with TRBD2. The CDR3 totals 17 residues. Trimming removed 4 bases from V and 0 bases from J; junction bases left unmatched: 11. Germline loops: CDR1 LGHNA, CDR2 YNFKEQ. CDR3 bases: TGTGCCAGCAGCCTGAGACAGACGCGGGAGGTCTCCTACGAGCAGTACTTC. It codes for CASSLRQTREVSYEQYF.

The chain uses TRBV5-6 and TRBJ1-3, with TRBD1 as a possible D gene (6 bases). Germline V gene lookup returns CDR1 SGHDT and CDR2 YYEEEE. The CDR3 has 16 residues. V shed 1 base and J shed 3 bases, with 14 bases lying between them. The CDR3 protein is CASSLRSGVFGNTIYF. CDR3 in DNA: TGTGCCAGCAGCTTGAGGTCAGGGGTATTTGGAAACACCATATATTTT.

The V gene is TRBV19, the J gene TRBJ1-3; maybe TRBD1 (6 bases). The ends were cut back, 7 bases at V and 0 bases at J, with 16 bases in the middle. The CDR3 consists of 16 residues. CDR1 is LNHDA, CDR2 SQIVND, per germline (reference sequence). CDR3 in amino acids: CASNEPGHYSGNTIYF. CDR3 in DNA: TGTGCCAGTAACGAACCGGGACATTACTCTGGAAACACCATATATTTT.

The gene calls are TRBV6-5 and TRBJ2-7; TRBD2 aligns across 8 bases. CDR3 length equals 15 residues. Germline CDR1 and CDR2: MNHEY and SVGAGI. V gave up 7 bases and J gave up 3 bases; unmatched junction bases: 11. The CDR3 loop is CASMDPERGIYEQYF. For the CDR3, the DNA is TGTGCCAGCATGGACCCGGAGCGGGGGATCTACGAGCAGTACTTC.

This chain connects TRBV6-5 to TRBJ1-4; 7 nucleotides align to TRBD1. Germline V gene data show CDR1 as MNHEY and CDR2 as SVGAGI. The V segment lost 2 bases and the J segment 0 bases; nucleotides outside the gene matches: 3. This CDR3 region has 16 residues. The CDR3 spells CASSYRGQATNEKLFF. The CDR3 DNA is TGTGCCAGCAGTTACCGAGGACAGGCAACTAATGAAAAACTGTTTTTT.

This chain links TRBV19 with TRBJ1-2; 10 positions match TRBD1. There are 15 residues in the CDR3. From germline, CDR1 is LNHDA and CDR2 SQIVND (reference sequence). J was trimmed by 3 bases and V by 5 bases; bases with no gene match: 6. The chain's CDR3 is CASSLRGTGDYGYTF. The DNA for the CDR3 is TGTGCCAGTAGTCTCCGCGGGACAGGGGACTATGGCTACACCTTC.

CDR3 amino acids: CSAPTSGRITEQFF. The CDR3 DNA reads TGCAGCGCTCCGACTAGCGGGAGGATTACTGAGCAGTTCTTC. V usage is TRBV29-1 and J usage is TRBJ2-1, with 13 bases lining up with TRBD2. This CDR3 region has 14 residues. J gave up 9 bases and V 7 bases, and 9 bases lay outside the gene matches. Germline-derived CDR1 and CDR2 are SQVTM and ANQGSEA.

J is TRBJ1-2 and V is TRBV7-9, with 9 bases identical to TRBD1. The CDR3 contains 14 residues. The germline gives CDR1 SEHNR, CDR2 FQNEAQ (reference sequence). V shed 6 bases, J shed 8 bases, and the junction held 10 bases outside the gene matches. Here the CDR3 reads CASRTAGTGYGYTF. The CDR3 coding sequence is TGTGCCAGCAGAACTGCCGGGACAGGGTACGGCTACACCTTC.

This chain connects TRBV10-3 to TRBJ2-7; TRBD1 might be the D (6 bases). From germline, CDR1 is ENHRY and CDR2 SYGVKD. CDR3 length equals 13 residues. The germline V and J ends were trimmed by 8 bases and 2 bases, with 13 bases remaining between them. CDR3 sequence: CAISSGHTYEQYF. The CDR3 DNA follows: TGTGCCATCTCCTCGGGACACACCTACGAGCAGTACTTC.

The V gene is TRBV19, the J gene TRBJ1-4; D remains unclear. The CDR3 runs to 13 residues. Trimming left V 6 bases short and J 4 bases short, with 9 bases between. Per germline, CDR1 LNHDA and CDR2 SQIVND (reference sequence). The CDR3: CASRGTVNEKLFF. The CDR3 region has the DNA TGTGCCAGTAGGGGTACAGTTAATGAAAAACTGTTTTTT.

This sequence joins TRBV28 and TRBJ2-1, with 11 bases that match TRBD2. V lost 8 bases, J lost 4 bases, and 4 bases stayed unmatched. The CDR3 totals 14 residues. The germline V gene encodes CDR1 MDHEN and CDR2 SYDVKM. DNA for the CDR3: TGTGCCAGCCGGACTAGCGGGCCTTACAATGAGCAGTTCTTC. Residues: CASRTSGPYNEQFF.

The chain has TRBV4-3 and TRBJ1-2; no reliable D call. CDR3 length: 14 residues. Trimming took 2 bases from V and 2 from J, leaving 9 bases between them. The V gene's germline CDR1 is LGHNA and CDR2 YSLEER. The CDR3, as DNA: TGCGCCAGCAGCCAATTTCAGTCAAACTATGGCTACACCTTC. As protein: CASSQFQSNYGYTF.

The chain uses TRBV7-9 and TRBJ2-1; the D gene is possibly TRBD1 (6 bases). Germline CDR1 and CDR2: SEHNR and FQNEAQ (reference sequence). V was cut by 6 bases and J by 2 bases, with 17 bases left in between. CDR3 size: 16 residues. The CDR3 DNA is TGTGCCAGCAGTTCTCGCCGACAGGAGACCTACAATGAGCAGTTCTTC. It encodes CASSSRRQETYNEQFF. Variable domain in full (rest from reference TRBV7-9 and TRBJ2-1): DTGVSQNPRHKITKRGQNVTFRCDPISEHNRLYWYRQTLGQGPEFLTYFQNEAQLEKSRLLSDRFSAERPKGSFSTLEIQRTEQGDSAMYLCASSSRRQETYNEQFFGPGTRLTVL.

The V and J genes are TRBV3-1 (or the pseudogene TRBV3-2) and TRBJ2-1; 14 nucleotides match TRBD2. With 0 bases clipped from V and 7 bases from J, the junction kept 14 bases outside the gene matches. The germline CDR1 and CDR2 sequences are LGHDT and YNNKEL (reference sequence). The CDR3 has 20 amino acids. CDR3 nucleotide sequence: TGTGCCAGCAGCCAAGATAAATATTGGATGGGACTAGCGGGAGTTAATGAGCAGTTCTTC. This translates into CASSQDKYWMGLAGVNEQFF.

The V call is TRBV12-5, the J call TRBJ2-7; D is perhaps TRBD1 (5 bases). V was pared by 2 bases and J by 3 bases, with 11 bases between. This CDR3 is 14 amino acids long. The germline CDR1 and CDR2 sequences are LGHNT and FRNRAP. Here the CDR3 DNA reads TGTGCTAGTGGTTTGTTAGGGGTGAACTACGAGCAGTACTTC. Protein: CASGLLGVNYEQYF.

About this clone: Other nucleotide sequences from this sample produce the same CDR3. This chain connects TRBV5-1 to TRBJ1-1; no firm D call. The CDR3 has 13 residues. Deletions cut 0 bases from V and 0 bases from J, with 3 bases between. Germline V gene sequence: CDR1 SGHRS, CDR2 YFSETQ. CDR3 bases: TGCGCCAGCAGCTTGGCTGTGAACACTGAAGCTTTCTTT. This encodes CASSLAVNTEAFF.